The TCR beta chain described here comes from a study of blood T cell repertoires in COVID-19. Study details: Spain, Italy and the United States supplied samples that represented acute and convalescent COVID-19.

Germline assignment: CDR1 SNHLY and CDR2 FYNNEI. This CDR3 comprises 15 residues. The ends lost 6 bases at V and 10 bases at J; junction bases unmatched: 11. Measured with immunoSEQ multiplex PCR; TCRdb has only the in-frame clones, and not every one. The data contain 120,000 to 150,000 clones, 88% of them seen just once; the ten biggest clones take up about 10%. The sequencing sample was made of peripheral blood. The V call is TRBV2, the J call TRBJ1-6; 8 bases map to TRBD1. This TCR was sampled from a man aged 50-60 years with active or convalescent COVID-19. CDR3 DNA: TGTGCCAGCAGAGCGACAGGGGCCATAGGGTCACCCCTCCACTTT. It encodes CASRATGAIGSPLHF.